The 30 T cell receptor beta chains presented below share a single source sample, sequenced in a study of chemoradiotherapy in HPV16-positive cancers. Sequenced by immunoSEQ multiplex PCR; TCRdb stores in-frame clones only, minus some. Here the sample spans about 35,000 clones, about 86% being singletons. The sample here was blood, taken from a patient who underwent chemoradiotherapy. All receptors come from a human donor with HPV-associated anogenital cancer.

This clone showed up just a few times. The chain recombines TRBV7-9 with TRBJ1-3, with TRBD1 matching 8 bases. The ends lost 5 bases at V and 4 bases at J; junction bases unmatched: 4. Germline V CDR1 and CDR2: SEHNR, FQNEAQ (reference sequence). The CDR3 is 14 residues long. The CDR3 region is CASSRGTGGNTIYF. In DNA, the CDR3 is TGTGCCAGCAGCCGGGGGACAGGAGGAAACACCATATATTTT.

J is TRBJ1-2 and V is TRBV6-5; D call uncertain. The CDR3 has 13 residues. V was cut by 6 bases and J by 3 bases, with 11 bases left in between. Germline V gene sequence: CDR1 MNHEY, CDR2 SVGAGI. This CDR3 reads CASRPGPHYGYTF. CDR3 sequence (DNA): TGTGCCAGCAGGCCCGGGCCCCACTATGGCTACACCTTC.

This chain uses TRBV7-2 with TRBJ1-5, with D maybe TRBD1 (6 bases). CDR1 and CDR2 (germline): SGHTA, FQGNSA. This CDR3 comprises 15 residues. V was clipped by 2 bases and J by 2 bases, with 10 bases between them. CDR3 sequence (DNA): TGTGCCAGCAGCTTAAGGGGGTTTGGCAATCAGCCCCAGCATTTT. Protein: CASSLRGFGNQPQHF.

V is TRBV9 and J is TRBJ1-1; 8 positions agree with TRBD1. The ends lost 4 bases at V and 2 bases at J; junction bases unmatched: 7. The CDR3 has 15 amino acids. Germline-derived CDR1 and CDR2 are SGDLS and YYNGEE. CDR3 coding DNA: TGTGCCAGCAGCCTAGGACAGGGACGAAACACTGAAGCTTTCTTT. Translating gives CASSLGQGRNTEAFF.

This clone was observed a single time. This chain uses TRBV7-8 with TRBJ1-2, with D possibly matching TRBD1 (5 bases). The CDR3 has 17 amino acids. Germline CDR1 SGHVS, CDR2 FQNEAQ. The ends were cut back, 5 bases at V and 8 bases at J, with 27 bases in the middle. CDR3 DNA: TGTGCCAGCAGCGGGGCTGTCGGAGCATCTCCTCGGGACGGCTACACCTTC. Encoded protein: CASSGAVGASPRDGYTF.

For this clone: An end of the junction does not agree with germline; a read error may underlie this. The V call is TRBV5-1, the J call TRBJ2-5; 11 nucleotides line up with TRBD2. Germline CDR1 is SGHRS and CDR2 is YFSETQ. This CDR3 is 16 amino acids long. CDR3 in DNA: TGCGCCAGCAGCTTGGGTAGCGGGGGGGCCGGAGAGACCCGGTACTTC. This translates into CASSLGSGGAGETRYF.

The chain uses TRBV11-2 and TRBJ2-7; D is possibly TRBD1 (5 bases). The V end lost 3 bases, the J end lost 2 bases, and 11 bases lay between the germline ends. The CDR3 contains 14 residues. Germline V gene data show CDR1 as SGHAT and CDR2 as FQNNGV. Here the CDR3 reads CASSFGHRAYEQYF. DNA for the CDR3: TGTGCCAGCAGCTTTGGACATAGGGCCTACGAGCAGTACTTC.

The rearrangement uses TRBV5-5 and TRBJ2-7, with 7 bases matching TRBD2. Germline lookup yields CDR1 SGHKS and CDR2 YYEKEE (reference sequence). The trim removed 0 bases at V and 6 bases at J, leaving 3 bases unmatched. This CDR3 is 13 amino acids long. The CDR3 DNA is TGTGCCAGCAGCTTGGGGTCGGGGGGCGAGCAGTACTTC. It specifies CASSLGSGGEQYF.

A few counts support this clone. The rearrangement joins TRBV27 to TRBJ1-5, with D perhaps TRBD1 (5 bases). The germline V gene encodes CDR1 MNHEY and CDR2 SMNVEV (reference sequence). V was shortened by 6 bases and J by 0 bases, with 12 bases between the two germline ends. The CDR3 has 15 residues. The CDR3 here is CASSRRGISNQPQHF. The CDR3, as DNA: TGTGCCAGCAGCCGACGGGGGATTAGCAATCAGCCCCAGCATTTT.

The V call is TRBV7-2, the J call TRBJ1-6; D remains unclear. This CDR3 is 15 amino acids long. In germline, CDR1 is SGHTA, CDR2 FQGNSA. V lost 0 bases to trimming and J lost 7 bases, with 10 bases between them. The DNA of the CDR3 is TGTGCCAGCAGCTTAGCCGGGCCCCCGAATTCACCCCTCCACTTT. This translates into CASSLAGPPNSPLHF.

The CDR3: CASSPYGGETQYF. The CDR3 DNA is TGTGCCAGCAGCCCATATGGGGGAGAGACCCAGTACTTC. The chain carries TRBV7-3 and TRBJ2-5; TRBD1 or TRBD2 may be the D gene (5 bases each). Germline lookup yields CDR1 SGHTA and CDR2 FQGTGA. The CDR3 extends over 13 amino acids. Deletions cut 5 bases from V and 4 bases from J, with 11 bases between. The whole variable domain, remainder taken from reference TRBV7-3 and TRBJ2-5, is GAGVSQTPSNKVTEKGKYVELRCDPISGHTALYWYRQSLGQGPEFLIYFQGTGAADDSGLPNDRFFAVRPEGSVSTLKIQRTERGDSAVYLCASSPYGGETQYFGPGTRLLVL.

The chain links TRBV7-6 to TRBJ2-1, with unresolved D. Trimming removed 5 bases at V and 6 bases at J, with 5 bases between. The germline CDR1 and CDR2 sequences are SGHVS and FNYEAQ. This CDR3 region has 11 residues. CDR3 sequence: CASSPANEQFF. CDR3 nucleotides: TGTGCCAGCAGCCCTGCCAATGAGCAGTTCTTC.

This clone was counted a few times. The V gene is TRBV27, the J gene TRBJ2-1; tentative D call: TRBD2 (7 bases). The germline V gene encodes CDR1 MNHEY and CDR2 SMNVEV (reference sequence). The CDR3 consists of 17 residues. The germline V and J ends were trimmed by 4 bases and 12 bases, with 28 bases remaining between them. CDR3 nucleotide sequence: TGTGCCAGCAGTTCCCCAGGGGAGTGGGGGGGCGGAGAGGCGCAGTTCTTC. As protein: CASSSPGEWGGGEAQFF.

This chain links TRBV6-6 with TRBJ1-1; D is unclear. Germline CDR1 and CDR2: MNHNY and SVGAGI (reference sequence). Trimming cost V 7 bases and J 4 bases, with 7 bases left between them. CDR3 size: 11 residues. In nucleotides, the CDR3 is TGTGCCAGCACGGAGACCACTGAAGCTTTCTTT. Translating it yields CASTETTEAFF.

This sequence joins TRBV18 and TRBJ2-3; D perhaps matches TRBD1 (5 bases). The CDR3 has 15 residues. Between the trimmed V and J ends, which lost 1 base and 0 bases, there was a span of 8 bases. Germline V gene lookup returns CDR1 KGHSH and CDR2 LQKENI. CDR3 sequence (DNA): TGTGCCAGCTCACCACAGGGGCTGAGCACAGATACGCAGTATTTT. Its protein is CASSPQGLSTDTQYF. The full variable domain, rest sourced from reference TRBV18 and TRBJ2-3, is NAGVMQNPRHLVRRRGQEARLRCSPMKGHSHVYWYRQLPEEGLKFMVYLQKENIIDESGMPKERFSAEFPKEGPSILRIQQVVRGDSAAYFCASSPQGLSTDTQYFGPGTRLTVL.

The J gene is TRBJ2-1, the V gene TRBV29-1; 12 nucleotides line up with TRBD2. J lost 9 bases, V lost 2 bases, and 8 bases had no gene match. CDR3 length equals 15 residues. Looked up from germline, CDR1 is SQVTM and CDR2 is ANQGSEA. CDR3 amino acids: CSVESSGGADGEQFF. The CDR3 nucleotides are TGCAGCGTTGAATCTAGCGGGGGGGCAGACGGTGAGCAGTTCTTC.

The V and J genes are TRBV10-2 and TRBJ1-3; 7 bases are shared with TRBD1. V was pared by 6 bases and J by 0 bases, with 5 bases of the junction left unmatched. Looked up from germline, CDR1 is WSHSY and CDR2 is SAAADI. CDR3 length: 15 residues. The CDR3 spells CASREGQISGNTIYF. In DNA form, the CDR3 reads TGCGCCAGCAGGGAGGGACAGATCTCTGGAAACACCATATATTTT.

The chain couples TRBV5-4 to TRBJ2-2; D tentatively reads TRBD1 or TRBD2 (6 bases each). CDR1 is SGHNT and CDR2 is YYREEE in the germline V gene (reference sequence). The germline V and J ends were trimmed by 0 bases and 3 bases, with 9 bases remaining between them. This CDR3 spans 15 amino acids. Written as DNA, the CDR3 is TGTGCCAGCAGCTTGGAGGGGGGAGACACCGGGGAGCTGTTTTTT. Amino acid sequence: CASSLEGGDTGELFF.

The chain uses TRBV11-1 and TRBJ1-2, with D unresolved. The CDR3 runs to 17 residues. V was cut by 2 bases and J by 2 bases, with 18 bases left in between. Germline V CDR1 and CDR2: SGHAT, FQDESV (reference sequence). The chain's CDR3 is CASSLLRGEGPNYGYTF. In DNA, the CDR3 is TGTGCCAGCAGCTTATTACGCGGTGAGGGCCCCAACTATGGCTACACCTTC.

The chain recombines TRBV19 with TRBJ1-2; D is unresolved. Trimming stripped 3 bases from V and 7 bases from J, with 24 bases between. The CDR3 has 17 amino acids. The germline CDR1 and CDR2 sequences are LNHDA and SQIVND (reference sequence). Here the CDR3 reads CASSIFAETLKPTGYTF. In DNA form, the CDR3 reads TGTGCCAGTAGTATTTTCGCGGAGACATTGAAACCTACTGGCTACACCTTC.

The chain is built from TRBV7-8 and TRBJ2-3; 8 bases agree with TRBD1. The trim removed 7 bases at V and 2 bases at J, leaving 11 bases unmatched. CDR1 is SGHVS and CDR2 is FQNEAQ in the germline V gene. This CDR3 has 16 residues. CDR3 protein: CASNSHRDRTTDTQYF. CDR3 DNA sequence: TGTGCCAGCAACTCCCACCGGGACAGGACCACAGATACGCAGTATTTT.

The chain joins TRBV9 to TRBJ1-2; D uncertain. V lost 2 bases, J lost 2 bases, and 7 bases lay in between. CDR3 size: 13 residues. From germline, CDR1 is SGDLS and CDR2 YYNGEE. The CDR3: CASSVEGNYGYTF. The DNA for the CDR3 is TGTGCCAGCAGCGTCGAGGGAAACTATGGCTACACCTTC.

This chain links TRBV7-8 with TRBJ2-7; TRBD1 agrees at 10 bases. CDR1 and CDR2 (germline): SGHVS, FQNEAQ. This CDR3 has 17 amino acids. J lost 0 bases, V lost 3 bases, and 8 bases had no gene match. The CDR3 reads CASSLAPWDRGSYEQYF. The CDR3 DNA reads TGTGCCAGCAGCTTGGCCCCCTGGGACAGGGGCTCCTACGAGCAGTACTTC.

In this sample, this clone turned up a few times. The chain is built from TRBV2 and TRBJ2-7; D gene uncertain. The CDR3 length is 15 residues. Germline CDR1 SNHLY, CDR2 FYNNEI. Trimming took off 5 bases at V and 0 bases at J, with 14 bases between the two ends. This chain's CDR3 is CASSSWGSSSYEQYF. The CDR3 DNA reads as TGTGCCAGCAGTTCTTGGGGATCTAGCTCCTACGAGCAGTACTTC.

This clone was counted once. The chain couples TRBV10-1 to TRBJ2-7, with D tentatively TRBD1 (5 bases). The V gene's germline CDR1 is WNHNN and CDR2 SYGVQD (reference sequence). The CDR3 has 15 amino acids. The V end was cut by 0 bases, the J end by 1 base, with 10 bases between. The CDR3, as DNA: TGCGCCAGCAGTGAGTCTGGCAGGGAATCCTACGAGCAGTACTTC. Its translation: CASSESGRESYEQYF.

J is TRBJ1-2 and V is TRBV2; 8 positions agree with TRBD1. Germline values: CDR1 SNHLY, CDR2 FYNNEI. The CDR3 length is 15 residues. The ends lost 4 bases at V and 6 bases at J; junction bases unmatched: 10. The chain's CDR3 is CASSATGQDYDGYTF. The DNA of the CDR3 is TGTGCCAGCAGTGCCACGGGACAGGATTACGATGGCTACACCTTC.

V usage is TRBV19 and J usage is TRBJ1-2; 7 bases align to TRBD1. The CDR3 has 17 residues. V trimming: 3 bases; J trimming: 4 bases; junction bases outside the gene matches: 14. The V gene's germline CDR1 is LNHDA and CDR2 SQIVND (reference sequence). CDR3 DNA: TGTGCCAGTAGTATCGAAAAAGCAACCGGGACAGCCTATGGCTACACCTTC. It encodes CASSIEKATGTAYGYTF.

The V gene is TRBV5-6, the J gene TRBJ1-1, with D perhaps matching TRBD1 (5 bases). CDR1 is SGHDT and CDR2 is YYEEEE in the germline V gene. This CDR3 spans 14 amino acids. Trimming removed 4 bases from V and 1 base from J, with 11 bases in between. CDR3 nucleotide sequence: TGTGCCAGCAGCACTGGGACCTGGAACACTGAAGCTTTCTTT. Its translation: CASSTGTWNTEAFF.

The rearrangement uses TRBV27 and TRBJ1-5; D uncertain. The ends were cut back, 3 bases at V and 6 bases at J, with 12 bases in the middle. This CDR3 region has 14 residues. Germline V gives CDR1 MNHEY, CDR2 SMNVEV (reference sequence). The CDR3 nucleotides are TGTGCCAGCAGTTTTGATGGGGTAGGTCAGCCCCAGCATTTT. Protein product: CASSFDGVGQPQHF.

The chain employs TRBV7-6 and TRBJ1-1; D unresolved. Trimming left V 6 bases short and J 3 bases short, with 17 bases between. Germline loops: CDR1 SGHVS, CDR2 FNYEAQ. This CDR3 is built from 15 residues. CDR3 residues: CASRSEPGVYTEAFF. CDR3 sequence (DNA): TGTGCCAGCAGGTCCGAGCCGGGAGTGTACACTGAAGCTTTCTTT.